A selection of T cell receptor beta chains follows, all from one sample in a study of T cell changes during pregnancy in multiple sclerosis. The protocol was immunoSEQ multiplex PCR, while the TCRdb copy is restricted to in-frame clones and leaves out a portion. The sample gives about 48,000 clones, approximately 92% of which show up once; about 0.94% is in the top ten. The sequencing used CD4+ T cells from peripheral blood mononuclear cells, collected in the second trimester of pregnancy. The receptors were gathered from a female donor in good health, enrolled as a control in a pregnancy study. Each CDR3 is given with its conserved first and last residue. The D gene is left open where the match is weak. Rows may omit the clone size; those that give it use once, few, many or a size class.

j_call clone_size d_call v_call cdr3_length cdr3_nt cdr3_aa
TRBJ1-4 . . TRBV18 13 TGTGCCAGCACCGGACAGCGGAATGAAAAACTGTTTTTT CASTGQRNEKLFF
TRBJ1-4 . TRBD1 TRBV7-9 15 TGTGCCAGCAGCTATATGGACAGGGCAAATGAAAAACTGTTTTTT CASSYMDRANEKLFF
TRBJ2-1 . . TRBV7-3 13 TGTGCCAGCAGCTCACTTGTTAACAATGAGCAGTTCTTC CASSSLVNNEQFF
TRBJ1-2 . . TRBV7-8 13 TGTGCCAGCAGCTTACTCCAGGGCCTCGGCTACACCTTC CASSLLQGLGYTF
TRBJ1-4 . . TRBV5-6 14 TGTGCCAGCAGCTTCGGGACATTAGATGAAAAACTGTTTTTT CASSFGTLDEKLFF
TRBJ2-1 . . TRBV6-6 11 TGTGCCAGCACACTCTACAATGAGCAGTTCTTC CASTLYNEQFF
TRBJ2-2 few . TRBV14 15 TGTGCCAGCAGCCCCCTAGGTCCTCTCACCGGGGAGCTGTTTTTT CASSPLGPLTGELFF
TRBJ1-2 . TRBD1 TRBV28 13 TGTGCCAGCAGTATGGGACAGGACTATGGCTACACCTTC CASSMGQDYGYTF
TRBJ1-6 . . TRBV5-1 14 TGCGCCAGCAGCTCCACAGGGCCGGCTTCACCCCTCCACTTT CASSSTGPASPLHF
TRBJ1-1 . . TRBV11-2 18 TGTGCCAGCAGCTCTTCCCTGAGGAGGCCCGAGGTCGGCACTGAAGCTTTCTTT CASSSSLRRPEVGTEAFF
TRBJ2-5 . . TRBV29-1 14 TGCAGCGTTGAAGATCATGTAGGGAGACAGACCCAGTACTTC CSVEDHVGRQTQYF
TRBJ1-6 . . TRBV9 12 TGTGCCAGCAGCGCTGACAGCTCACCCCTCCACTTT CASSADSSPLHF
TRBJ1-2 . . TRBV5-6 11 TGTGCCAGCAGCCTCCGCGGAGGCTACACCTTC CASSLRGGYTF
TRBJ2-3 . TRBD2 TRBV6-1 15 TGTGCCAGCAGTGAACGTGAGCGGGAGACAGATACGCAGTATTTT CASSERERETDTQYF
TRBJ2-7 . . TRBV5-5 14 TGTGCCAGCAGCTTGTCTAGCGTACCCTACGAGCAGTACTTC CASSLSSVPYEQYF
TRBJ2-1 . TRBD2 TRBV7-9 13 TGTGCCAGCAAGCCACTAGCGGGGAATGAGCAGTTCTTC CASKPLAGNEQFF
TRBJ2-4 . TRBD1 TRBV2 16 TGTGCCAGACAGGGGTCGGAGCGGAAGGGGAAAAACATTCAGTACTTC CARQGSERKGKNIQYF